Below are 31 T cell receptor beta chains sequenced from a single sample in a study of regulatory T cells in long-lasting Graves disease. Combining iRepertoire HTBI primers with Arm-PCR of CDR3 regions, the authors built TCR beta libraries. MiXCR, applied by TCRdb to the multiplex PCR reads, yields one record per CDR3 protein. The repertoire holds hundreds of thousands of distinct CDR3 sequences, with around 20% as singletons. Time point specified: persistent/refractory GD, antithyroid drugs over 5 years with positive TRAb. Isolated PBMC RNA provided the starting material for the TCR library. Material: peripheral blood mononuclear cells (PBMCs), obtained when the disease was refractory, from a patient treated with antithyroid drugs. These receptors were taken from a female donor with Graves disease.

This chain links TRBV14 with TRBJ1-6, with D uncertain. Between the trimmed V and J ends, which lost 1 base and 9 bases, there was a span of 7 bases. This CDR3 is 13 amino acids long. The V gene's germline CDR1 is SGHDN and CDR2 FVKESK. The CDR3 coding sequence is TGTGCCAGCAGCCAAGTGGCTGGTTCACCCCTCCACTTT. This codes for CASSQVAGSPLHF. Combining the CDR3 with reference TRBV14 and TRBJ1-6 gives the whole variable domain EAGVTQFPSHSVIEKGQTVTLRCDPISGHDNLYWYRRVMGKEIKFLLHFVKESKQDESGMPNNRFLAERTGGTYSTLKVQPAELEDSGVYFCASSQVAGSPLHFGNGTRLTVT.

This clonotype has at least ten counts. This chain connects TRBV12-3 or TRBV12-4 to TRBJ2-5; 13 nucleotides agree with TRBD2. Trimming removed 6 bases from V and 5 bases from J; junction bases left unmatched: 6. The CDR3 is made up of 15 amino acids. The CDR3 region is CASSPGTSGTETQYF. As DNA, the CDR3 is TGTGCCAGCAGCCCCGGGACTAGCGGGACCGAGACCCAGTACTTC.

Points on this clonotype: A read error may produce the germline difference seen at one junction end. This chain uses TRBV5-1 with TRBJ2-7; 7 bases line up with TRBD1. CDR3 length: 14 residues. From germline, CDR1 is SGHRS and CDR2 YFSETQ. The CDR3 nucleotides are TGCGCCAGCAGCGCAACAGGGGCCACCTACGAACAGTACTTC. This translates into CASSATGATYEQYF.

The table lists this clonotype with many counts. This chain links TRBV10-3 with TRBJ2-1; 8 nucleotides line up with TRBD2. The CDR3 has 17 residues. With 4 bases clipped from V and 0 bases from J, the junction kept 8 bases outside the gene matches. CDR1 ENHRY and CDR2 SYGVKD come from the germline V gene. The CDR3, as DNA: TGTGCCATCAGTGTTGTTCTAGCGGGCAGCTCCTACAATGAGCAGTTCTTC. Amino acid sequence: CAISVVLAGSSYNEQFF.

The J gene is TRBJ2-3, the V gene TRBV5-1; D is perhaps TRBD2 (5 bases). Germline V gene lookup returns CDR1 SGHRS and CDR2 YFSETQ. Trimming took off 0 bases at V and 4 bases at J, with 9 bases between the two ends. This CDR3 has 14 residues. CDR3 residues: CASSLGGLPDTQYF. The CDR3 nucleotides are TGCGCCAGCAGCTTGGGAGGGTTGCCAGATACGCAGTATTTT.

This clonotype was counted ten times or more. This sequence joins TRBV19 and TRBJ2-7, with D possibly TRBD1 on 6 matching bases. V lost 6 bases and J 3 bases, leaving 12 bases between the germline ends. Germline CDR1 reads LNHDA; CDR2 reads SQIVND (reference sequence). There are 13 residues in the CDR3. CDR3 DNA: TGTGCCAGTAGGGGCGGACAGAGCTACGAGCAGTACTTC. Encoded protein: CASRGGQSYEQYF.

This chain links TRBV7-9 with TRBJ2-1; 11 bases map to TRBD2. The CDR3 consists of 18 residues. Germline V gene sequence: CDR1 SEHNR, CDR2 FQNEAQ (reference sequence). Unmatched junction bases numbered 17, after V lost 5 bases and J lost 8 bases. The CDR3 coding sequence is TGTGCCAGCAGCCAGACTAGCGGGAAAGGGGTACTGAGTTATGAGCAGTTCTTC. It yields the protein CASSQTSGKGVLSYEQFF.

The CDR3 reads CASSLAGNGYEQYF. The CDR3 nucleotides are TGTGCCAGCAGTTTAGCAGGGAACGGTTACGAGCAGTACTTC. The chain recombines TRBV27 with TRBJ2-7; D is perhaps TRBD1 (5 bases). Germline V gene lookup returns CDR1 MNHEY and CDR2 SMNVEV (reference sequence). Trimming left V 2 bases short and J 4 bases short, with 12 bases between. CDR3 size: 14 residues.

The chain carries TRBV2 and TRBJ2-2; 7 bases match TRBD2. The CDR3 covers 17 residues. Germline CDR1 reads SNHLY; CDR2 reads FYNNEI. J gave up 0 bases and V 6 bases, and 10 bases lay outside the gene matches. DNA for the CDR3: TGTGCCAGCAGCTACGGAGGGCTAGCGGCGAACACCGGGGAGCTGTTTTTT. This codes for CASSYGGLAANTGELFF.

This clonotype has at least ten counts. The chain carries TRBV28 and TRBJ2-1; 10 bases align to TRBD2. V dropped 5 bases and J dropped 3; count of bases not matched to a gene: 7. The CDR3 totals 16 residues. CDR1 is MDHEN and CDR2 is SYDVKM in the germline V gene. The CDR3 here is CASSRSGRAFYNEQFF. The DNA of the CDR3 is TGTGCCAGCAGTAGGAGCGGGAGGGCCTTCTACAATGAGCAGTTCTTC.

The chain couples TRBV18 to TRBJ2-7; 9 positions agree with TRBD1. After removal of 2 bases from V and 6 bases from J, the junction contained 8 bases not matched to a gene. The CDR3 extends over 15 amino acids. The germline gives CDR1 KGHSH, CDR2 LQKENI. CDR3 bases: TGTGCCAGCTCACCAATACAGGGGGCGGGAGTCGAGCAGTACTTC. It yields the protein CASSPIQGAGVEQYF.

This clonotype was recorded many times. The CDR3 here is CASSAGVNTEAFF. DNA of the CDR3: TGTGCCAGCAGCGCAGGGGTGAACACTGAAGCTTTCTTT. The J gene is TRBJ1-1, the V gene TRBV7-3; D might be TRBD1 (6 bases). Germline V gene lookup returns CDR1 SGHTA and CDR2 FQGTGA. V was shortened by 5 bases and J by 0 bases, with 7 bases between the two germline ends. The CDR3 runs to 13 residues. The whole variable domain, filled in from reference TRBV7-3 and TRBJ1-1, reads GAGVSQTPSNKVTEKGKYVELRCDPISGHTALYWYRQSLGQGPEFLIYFQGTGAADDSGLPNDRFFAVRPEGSVSTLKIQRTERGDSAVYLCASSAGVNTEAFFGQGTRLTVV.

This chain joins TRBV19 and TRBJ1-1; TRBD1 might be the D (5 bases). Germline loops: CDR1 LNHDA, CDR2 SQIVND (reference sequence). Between the trimmed V and J ends, which lost 3 bases and 1 base, there was a span of 12 bases. CDR3 size: 15 residues. The CDR3 region has the DNA TGTGCCAGTAGTATCCCCAGGGATCCGAACACTGAAGCTTTCTTT. It translates to CASSIPRDPNTEAFF.

The sample holds many counts of this clonotype. The gene calls are TRBV11-2 and TRBJ2-5; 7 bases line up with TRBD2. The CDR3 covers 15 residues. Trimming took 1 base from V and 4 from J; bases not matched to a gene: 6. Per germline, CDR1 SGHAT and CDR2 FQNNGV. CDR3 DNA: TGTGCCAGCAGCTTAGGAAGGGCTAGCGGAGAGACCCAGTACTTC. This translates into CASSLGRASGETQYF.

The sample holds many counts of this clonotype. The chain recombines TRBV6-1 with TRBJ2-7; 11 bases line up with TRBD2. The CDR3 has 16 residues. Trimming took 6 bases from V and 4 from J; bases not matched to a gene: 11. CDR1 and CDR2 from the germline V gene are MNHNS and SASEGT. Here the CDR3 DNA reads TGTGCCAGCAGCATCATAGCGGGAGGGCCGGGGTACGAGCAGTACTTC. As protein: CASSIIAGGPGYEQYF.

This clonotype was seen a handful of times. This rearrangement joins TRBV5-6 to TRBJ2-5; no firm D call. The V gene lost 5 bases and the J gene lost 0 bases, with 17 bases spanning the gap. Per the germline V gene, CDR1 is SGHDT and CDR2 is YYEEEE. The CDR3 contains 16 residues. CDR3 nucleotides: TGTGCCAGCAGTGAAGGTGCCGTGACGTACCAAGAGACCCAGTACTTC. Translated, it gives CASSEGAVTYQETQYF.

On this clonotype: A read error likely explains this, since a far larger clone differs by one base. The chain carries TRBV10-3 and TRBJ1-3, with D possibly matching TRBD1 (6 bases). From germline, CDR1 is ENHRY and CDR2 SYGVKD. Between the trimmed V and J ends, which lost 5 bases and 8 bases, there was a span of 16 bases. This CDR3 has 14 residues. CDR3 amino acids: CAISFAKGGDTIYF. CDR3 nucleotides: TGTGCCATCAGTTTCGCCAAAGGGGGTGACACCATATATTTT.

This rearrangement joins TRBV19 to TRBJ1-5; D is unclear. CDR3 length: 15 residues. Germline CDR1 LNHDA, CDR2 SQIVND (reference sequence). V was cut by 5 bases and J by 3 bases, with 14 bases left in between. This CDR3 is CASSPGVGYNQPQHF. CDR3 in DNA: TGTGCCAGTAGTCCTGGAGTAGGCTACAATCAGCCCCAGCATTTT.

V usage is TRBV30 and J usage is TRBJ1-5; D is ambiguous. Trimming left V 0 bases short and J 3 bases short, with 12 bases between. Germline-derived CDR1 and CDR2 are GTSNPN and SVGIG (reference sequence). CDR3 length: 15 residues. The CDR3 DNA sequence: TGTGCCTGGAGTGTAAATGGACTCTCCAATCAGCCCCAGCATTTT. Protein sequence: CAWSVNGLSNQPQHF.

At least ten counts were recorded for this clonotype. This chain uses TRBV20-1 with TRBJ2-7; D is perhaps TRBD2 (5 bases). Trimming removed 5 bases at V and 4 bases at J, with 12 bases between. Germline V gives CDR1 DFQATT, CDR2 SNEGSKA (reference sequence). The CDR3 has 12 amino acids. This chain's CDR3 is CSADLAGYEQYF. In nucleotides, the CDR3 is TGCAGTGCTGATCTAGCAGGATACGAGCAGTACTTC.

The genes are TRBV7-9 and TRBJ2-1; 8 bases fit TRBD2. Germline loops: CDR1 SEHNR, CDR2 FQNEAQ (reference sequence). CDR3 length: 16 residues. V was pared by 5 bases and J by 6 bases, with 12 bases of the junction left unmatched. This CDR3 is CASSPTPFGGGNEQFF. CDR3 coding DNA: TGTGCCAGCAGCCCTACTCCATTCGGGGGGGGCAATGAGCAGTTCTTC.

This clonotype was seen many times. The chain employs TRBV28 and TRBJ1-1; D not resolved. V dropped 1 base and J dropped 0 bases, with 6 bases sitting between them. The length of the CDR3 is 14 residues. Germline CDR1 is MDHEN and CDR2 is SYDVKM. This chain's CDR3 is CASSLFVLNTEAFF. The CDR3 nucleotides are TGTGCCAGCAGTTTATTCGTTTTGAACACTGAAGCTTTCTTT.

This clonotype was counted many times. V and J are TRBV20-1 and TRBJ1-1; no definite D call. Deletions cut 0 bases from V and 7 bases from J, with 15 bases between. Germline lookup yields CDR1 DFQATT and CDR2 SNEGSKA (reference sequence). This CDR3 region has 14 residues. CDR3 coding DNA: TGCAGTGCTAGAGAGTTCCCAGGCTTTCTTGAAGCTTTCTTT. It translates to CSAREFPGFLEAFF.

In regard to this clonotype: This may be a read error: a much more frequent sequence differs by one nucleotide. The chain employs TRBV6-1 and TRBJ1-5; unclear D gene. V was shortened by 6 bases and J by 0 bases, with 12 bases between the two germline ends. Germline V lookup: CDR1 MNHNS, CDR2 SASEGT. This CDR3 has 15 amino acids. Here the CDR3 reads CASRDPLTSNQPQHF. In DNA, the CDR3 is TGTGCCAGCAGAGACCCCCTAACTAGCAATCAGCCCCAGCATTTT.

The chain carries TRBV6-1 and TRBJ1-1; TRBD1 agrees at 9 bases. Unmatched junction bases numbered 7, after V lost 5 bases and J lost 6 bases. The CDR3 is 14 residues long. Looked up from germline, CDR1 is MNHNS and CDR2 is SASEGT. DNA of the CDR3: TGTGCCAGCAGTAATCACAGGGGGCTGGCTGAAGCTTTCTTT. Its translation is CASSNHRGLAEAFF.

This clonotype has only one observation. V and J are TRBV4-1 and TRBJ2-5; 10 bases match TRBD2. With 2 bases clipped from V and 4 bases from J, the junction kept 13 bases outside the gene matches. Germline V CDR1 and CDR2: MGHRA, YSYEKL. This CDR3 has 18 amino acids. The CDR3 sequence is CASSQPRLTAGGPETQYF. Written as DNA, the CDR3 is TGCGCCAGCAGCCAACCTCGACTTACAGCGGGAGGGCCAGAGACCCAGTACTTC.

The CDR3 here is CASKATLYSYEQYF. CDR3 sequence (DNA): TGTGCCAGTAAAGCGACCCTATACTCCTACGAGCAGTACTTC. The chain uses TRBV19 and TRBJ2-7, with unresolved D. The CDR3 length is 14 residues. V gave up 7 bases and J gave up 0 bases, with 13 bases separating them. The germline V gene has CDR1 LNHDA and CDR2 SQIVND (reference sequence).

This clonotype has at least ten counts. The V and J genes are TRBV11-2 and TRBJ2-7; D not certain. Per the germline V gene, CDR1 is SGHAT and CDR2 is FQNNGV. Trimming stripped 0 bases from V and 4 bases from J, with 10 bases between. The CDR3 has 14 amino acids. The CDR3: CASSLDNPPYEQYF. CDR3 DNA: TGTGCCAGCAGCTTAGATAACCCCCCATACGAGCAGTACTTC. Full variable domain (remainder filled in from reference TRBV11-2 and TRBJ2-7): EAGVAQSPRYKIIEKRQSVAFWCNPISGHATLYWYQQILGQGPKLLIQFQNNGVVDDSQLPKDRFSAERLKGVDSTLKIQPAKLEDSAVYLCASSLDNPPYEQYFGPGTRLTVT.

The rearrangement uses TRBV20-1 and TRBJ1-2, with D perhaps TRBD1 (5 bases). The V end was cut by 0 bases, the J end by 1 base, with 12 bases between. The CDR3 loop spans 15 amino acids. CDR1 is DFQATT and CDR2 is SNEGSKA in the germline V gene (reference sequence). The CDR3 DNA reads TGCAGTGCTAGAGATAGGGCAGGGCGTAACTATGGCTACACCTTC. Translated, it gives CSARDRAGRNYGYTF.

As to this clonotype: A much larger clone differs by one base, so this may be a read error. This chain uses TRBV7-9 with TRBJ2-5, with a weak D call TRBD1 (5 bases). Germline CDR1 and CDR2: SEHNR and FQNEAQ (reference sequence). Trimming stripped 5 bases from V and 1 base from J, with 23 bases between. The CDR3 is 18 amino acids. CDR3 bases: TGTGCCAGCAGCACGCATAAAGCCAGGGTTTTAGGCCAAGAGACCCAGTACTTC. Amino acid sequence: CASSTHKARVLGQETQYF.

J is TRBJ2-5 and V is TRBV20-1; D not resolved. Trimming removed 4 bases at V and 6 bases at J, with 15 bases between. Germline loops: CDR1 DFQATT, CDR2 SNEGSKA (reference sequence). This CDR3 is built from 13 residues. This CDR3 reads CSANLASVKTQYF. In DNA, the CDR3 is TGCAGTGCTAATCTCGCCTCGGTGAAGACCCAGTACTTC.